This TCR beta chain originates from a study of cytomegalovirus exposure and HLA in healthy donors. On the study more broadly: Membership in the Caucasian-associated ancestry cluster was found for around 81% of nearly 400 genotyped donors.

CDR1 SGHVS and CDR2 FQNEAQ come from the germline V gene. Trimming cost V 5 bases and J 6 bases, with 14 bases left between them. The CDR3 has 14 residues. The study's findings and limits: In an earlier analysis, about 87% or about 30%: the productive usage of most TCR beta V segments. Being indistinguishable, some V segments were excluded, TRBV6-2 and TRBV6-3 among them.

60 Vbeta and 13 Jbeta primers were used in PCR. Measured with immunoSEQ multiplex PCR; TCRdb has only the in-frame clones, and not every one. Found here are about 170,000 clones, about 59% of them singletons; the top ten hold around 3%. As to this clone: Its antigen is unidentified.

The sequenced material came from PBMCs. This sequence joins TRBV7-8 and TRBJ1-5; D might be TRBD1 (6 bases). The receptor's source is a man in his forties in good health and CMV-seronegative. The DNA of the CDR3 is TGTGCCAGCAGCAACAGGGCGGTGAGTCAGCCCCAGCATTTT. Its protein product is CASSNRAVSQPQHF.